This T cell receptor beta chain was obtained from a study of identifying expanded T cells in peripheral blood. The study's findings and limits: Two-week clone count variance significantly increased as total template count grew.

Only one count was recorded for this clone. Its target is not known. CDR3 length: 15 amino acids. J lost 5 bases, V lost 6 bases, and 6 bases had no gene match. The germline CDR1 and CDR2 sequences are MNHEY and SVGAGI. Clones were read by immunoSEQ multiplex PCR, and TCRdb kept only the in-frame ones, dropping some. The table lists about 89,000 clones, about nine tenths of them singletons, with roughly 4% in the top ten. Healthy donors had no documented immune events, such as infections, while sampled. The chain combines TRBV6-5 with TRBJ1-6, with 8 bases lining up with TRBD1. The clonotype originates from a person aged 18 to 70 in good health. Sequences were obtained from blood. The CDR3 protein is CASRRDRGDNSPLHF. Written as DNA, the CDR3 is TGTGCCAGCAGGCGCGACAGGGGTGATAATTCACCCCTCCACTTT.